This T cell receptor (beta chain) was obtained from a study of cytotoxic CD8 clonotypes in ibrutinib-treated CLL. TCRdb keeps only in-frame clones here, not all; method: immunoSEQ multiplex PCR. The sample consists of about 25,000 clones, 85% of them appearing once. V lost 3 bases and J 0 bases, leaving 9 bases between the germline ends. Germline CDR1 is MDHEN and CDR2 is SYDVKM. The CDR3 contains 15 residues. The receptor comes from a human donor with chronic lymphocytic leukemia. Sample: PBMCs, taken after 24 months of ibrutinib treatment. This chain uses TRBV28 with TRBJ1-3; D is undetermined. In DNA, the CDR3 is TGTGCCAGCAGTTTTGCGGTTTACTCTGGAAACACCATATATTTT. Translated: CASSFAVYSGNTIYF.